Below, one T cell receptor beta chain is given with its context. Its target is unknown. Peripheral blood came from all dose cohorts at three timepoints. The sample belongs to a study of OX40 agonist ivuxolimab in advanced cancers. Looking at the study overall: The eligibility criteria allowed prior anti-PD-1, anti-PD-L1 or anti-CTLA-4 therapy, and 40% had some.

Profiling relied on immunoSEQ multiplex PCR, and the TCRdb table lists in-frame clones only, not all of them. The repertoire has 57,000 or so clones, 85% of them found once; the top ten carry 4.7%. Germline assignment: CDR1 MNHNS and CDR2 SASEGT. The CDR3 covers 14 residues. Trimming took 1 base from V and 6 from J, leaving 11 bases between them. Findings and caveats of the study: The average count of expanded clones was higher among CD8+ T cells than among CD4+. By week 6 at 0.1 to 3.0 mg/kg, blood CD4+ and CD8+ T cells had expanded clonally.

The TCR comes from an adult with an advanced solid tumor such as melanoma, head and neck, liver or kidney cancer. The chain links TRBV6-1 to TRBJ2-3; TRBD1 might be the D (6 bases). The sequences come from CD4+ or CD8+ T cells sorted from blood, collected in a trial of the OX40 agonist ivuxolimab. CDR3 DNA sequence: TGTGCCAGCAGTGAAGGGGCAGGGGTGGATACGCAGTATTTT. This translates into CASSEGAGVDTQYF.